This passage covers 3 T cell receptor beta chains from one sample sequenced in a study of blood T cell repertoires in COVID-19. Produced via immunoSEQ multiplex PCR; TCRdb's table is partial and in-frame only. The table has about 480,000 clones, around 87% seen once. Sequencing used PBMCs or T cells enriched from blood (not recorded which). These receptors all stem from a woman between 40 and 50 years old who had recovered from COVID-19.

The chain links TRBV7-2 to TRBJ1-2; D unclear. V shed 3 bases and J shed 7 bases, with 12 bases lying between them. This CDR3 comprises 13 residues. Per the germline V gene, CDR1 is SGHTA and CDR2 is FQGNSA. CDR3: CASSFWQSGGYTF. The CDR3 DNA follows: TGTGCCAGCAGCTTCTGGCAGTCGGGTGGCTACACCTTC.

The chain links TRBV19 to TRBJ1-5; a possible D gene is TRBD1 (5 bases). V was clipped by 6 bases and J by 2 bases, with 17 bases between them. The length of the CDR3 is 16 residues. Germline V gene data show CDR1 as LNHDA and CDR2 as SQIVND (reference sequence). CDR3 sequence (DNA): TGTGCCAGTAGCTCATCGGGGGGGGTGGGCAATCAGCCCCAGCATTTT. Protein: CASSSSGGVGNQPQHF.

This chain uses TRBV10-3 with TRBJ1-4, with 7 bases fitting TRBD1. Germline V gene data show CDR1 as ENHRY and CDR2 as SYGVKD. V was clipped by 3 bases and J by 3 bases; unmatched bases: 1. CDR3 length: 14 amino acids. This CDR3 is CAISEGQANEKLFF. The CDR3 nucleotides are TGTGCCATCAGTGAAGGACAGGCTAATGAAAAACTGTTTTTT.